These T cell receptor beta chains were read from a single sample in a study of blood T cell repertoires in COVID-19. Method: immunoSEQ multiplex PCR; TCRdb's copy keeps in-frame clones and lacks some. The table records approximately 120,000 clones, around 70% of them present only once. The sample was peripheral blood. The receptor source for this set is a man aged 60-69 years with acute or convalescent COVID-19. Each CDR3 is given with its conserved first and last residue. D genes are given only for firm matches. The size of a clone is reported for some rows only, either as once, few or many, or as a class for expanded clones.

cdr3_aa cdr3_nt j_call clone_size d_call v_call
CASSLAVSGSSYEQYF TGTGCCAGCAGCTTAGCGGTTAGCGGGAGTTCCTACGAGCAGTACTTC TRBJ2-7 once TRBD2 TRBV7-2
CSVLSTGAYGYTF TGCAGCGTTCTCAGTACAGGGGCGTATGGCTACACCTTC TRBJ1-2 - TRBD1 TRBV29-1
CASSPEGLAGGFQYF TGTGCCAGCAGTCCCGAGGGACTAGCGGGGGGGTTCCAGTACTTC TRBJ2-5 once TRBD2 TRBV6-5
CASSVQSGGAGEQFF TGCGCCAGCAGCGTGCAGAGCGGGGGGGCCGGTGAGCAGTTCTTC TRBJ2-1 - TRBD2 TRBV5-1
CASSARQGAINGYTF TGTGCCAGCAGCGCTCGACAGGGGGCAATAAATGGCTACACCTTC TRBJ1-2 - TRBD1 TRBV9
CASSKLGLAGVIQYF TGTGCCAGCAGTAAATTGGGACTAGCGGGAGTAATTCAGTACTTC TRBJ2-4 - TRBD2 TRBV6-5
CASTRRADNEQFF TGTGCCAGCACGCGGCGGGCTGACAATGAGCAGTTCTTC TRBJ2-1 - - TRBV6-6
CASSQAYRDLVAFF TGTGCCAGCAGCCAAGCATACCGGGACTTGGTAGCTTTCTTT TRBJ1-1 - - TRBV3-1/TRBV3-2
CASSSGAPLQETQYF TGTGCCAGCAGCTCAGGGGCCCCACTACAAGAGACCCAGTACTTC TRBJ2-5 few - TRBV11-3
CASSRGGAEQPQHF TGTGCCAGCAGCCGAGGGGGGGCTGAACAGCCCCAGCATTTT TRBJ1-5 - - TRBV6-5
CASTTGTSMYNEQFF TGTGCCAGCACTACCGGGACTAGCATGTACAATGAGCAGTTCTTC TRBJ2-1 - TRBD2 TRBV27
CASSGQGFRADTQYF TGTGCCAGCAGTGGACAGGGATTTCGGGCAGATACGCAGTATTTT TRBJ2-3 - TRBD1 TRBV28
CASSRTSGPPSYEQYF TGTGCCAGCAGCCGAACTAGCGGTCCTCCCTCCTACGAGCAGTACTTC TRBJ2-7 many TRBD2 TRBV11-2
CATSDPRTRDKAYEQYF TGTGCCACCAGTGATCCGAGAACAAGGGACAAAGCCTACGAGCAGTACTTC TRBJ2-7 few - TRBV24-1
CASGRLDSSYNEQFF TGTGCCAGCGGACGGCTCGACAGCTCCTACAATGAGCAGTTCTTC TRBJ2-1 - - TRBV9
CASSRTSGTSSYNEQFF TGTGCCAGCAGTCGGACTAGCGGGACGAGCTCCTACAATGAGCAGTTCTTC TRBJ2-1 - TRBD2 TRBV6-4
CASRLSGANTGELFF TGTGCCAGCAGACTTAGCGGAGCGAACACCGGGGAGCTGTTTTTT TRBJ2-2 - - TRBV27
CASSAGNEKLFF TGTGCCAGCTCAGCCGGGAATGAAAAACTGTTTTTT TRBJ1-4 - - TRBV18
CASSNPEAGARETQYF TGTGCCAGCAGCAACCCGGAGGCGGGAGCGCGGGAGACCCAGTACTTC TRBJ2-5 - TRBD2 TRBV5-4
CASSASGTEYNEQFF TGTGCCAGCAGCGCAAGTGGGACAGAATACAATGAGCAGTTCTTC TRBJ2-1 - TRBD1 TRBV9
CASSLMSGFSYGYTF TGTGCCAGCAGTTTAATGTCAGGTTTTAGCTATGGCTACACCTTC TRBJ1-2 - - TRBV27
CANADRDNSYEQYF TGTGCCAACGCGGACAGGGACAACTCCTACGAGCAGTACTTC TRBJ2-7 few TRBD1 TRBV10-3
CASGLAGGGSYNEQFF TGTGCCAGCGGGCTAGCGGGAGGGGGATCTTACAATGAGCAGTTCTTC TRBJ2-1 - TRBD2 TRBV3-1/TRBV3-2
CASSEGIDRGRVAFF TGTGCCAGCAGTGAAGGAATTGACAGGGGGCGGGTAGCTTTCTTT TRBJ1-1 - TRBD1 TRBV6-1
CASSLRLAGVDEQFF TGTGCCAGCAGCCTTAGACTAGCGGGAGTCGATGAGCAGTTCTTC TRBJ2-1 - TRBD2 TRBV7-9
CASSEAWRNTEAFF TGTGCCAGCAGTGAAGCATGGAGGAACACTGAAGCTTTCTTT TRBJ1-1 - - TRBV6-1
CASSQLVGGEGKLFF TGTGCCAGCAGCCAACTCGTCGGCGGGGAAGGAAAACTGTTTTTT TRBJ1-4 few - TRBV3-1/TRBV3-2
CAIQDRDRVHEQYF TGTGCCATCCAGGACCGGGACAGGGTCCACGAGCAGTACTTC TRBJ2-7 - TRBD1 TRBV10-3
CASSEAGPGAEAFF TGTGCCAGTTCGGAGGCAGGCCCTGGGGCTGAAGCTTTCTTT TRBJ1-1 - - TRBV19
CATSDPTLGGNYGYTF TGTGCCACCAGTGATCCGACCCTCGGCGGGAACTATGGCTACACCTTC TRBJ1-2 - - TRBV24-1
CASSFQSTLSYEQYF TGTGCCAGCAGCTTTCAGTCCACCCTCTCCTACGAGCAGTACTTC TRBJ2-7 - - TRBV5-6
CASSLMTGGPLNRMEAFF TGTGCCAGCAGTTTAATGACAGGGGGTCCCCTGAATCGAATGGAAGCTTTCTTT TRBJ1-1 few TRBD1 TRBV27
CASSPRLAGYNEQFF TGTGCCAGCAGCCCCCGGCTAGCGGGATACAATGAGCAGTTCTTC TRBJ2-1 - TRBD2 TRBV9
CASSYFGGGYNEQFF TGTGCCAGCAGTTACTTTGGCGGGGGGTACAATGAGCAGTTCTTC TRBJ2-1 - TRBD2 TRBV6-2/TRBV6-3
CASSNTGQGGETQYF TGCGCCAGCAGCAATACGGGACAGGGGGGAGAGACCCAGTACTTC TRBJ2-5 - TRBD1 TRBV5-1
CASSSVAGGPGELFF TGTGCCAGCAGCTCCGTAGCGGGAGGGCCCGGGGAGCTGTTTTTT TRBJ2-2 - TRBD2 TRBV7-7
CASSETRLAGGLHEQYF TGCGCCAGCAGTGAGACCAGACTAGCGGGAGGTCTCCACGAGCAGTACTTC TRBJ2-7 - TRBD2 TRBV10-2
CASSLSRNTEAFF TGTGCCAGCAGCTTATCCAGGAACACTGAAGCTTTCTTT TRBJ1-1 once - TRBV7-3
CATSRDQGSPSEQYF TGTGCCACCAGCAGAGATCAAGGTAGCCCTAGCGAGCAGTACTTC TRBJ2-7 once - TRBV15
CSVGQGGQPQHF TGCAGCGTTGGACAGGGAGGACAGCCCCAGCATTTT TRBJ1-5 - TRBD1 TRBV29-1
CASGGVGGTEAFF TGTGCCAGCGGCGGCGTGGGGGGTACTGAAGCTTTCTTT TRBJ1-1 few - TRBV27
CASSEFRGTEAFF TGTGCCAGCAGTGAATTTCGGGGGACTGAAGCTTTCTTT TRBJ1-1 - - TRBV6-1
CASSLQGAGTNEKLFF TGTGCCAGCAGCCTTCAGGGGGCAGGGACTAATGAAAAACTGTTTTTT TRBJ1-4 - TRBD1 TRBV5-4
CASSAWDRGYEQYF TGTGCCAGCAGCGCCTGGGACAGGGGATACGAGCAGTACTTC TRBJ2-7 few TRBD1 TRBV2
CASGKGQGDEKLFF TGTGCCAGCGGAAAGGGACAGGGGGACGAAAAACTGTTTTTT TRBJ1-4 - TRBD1 TRBV6-5
CASSPGAINGYTF TGTGCCAGCTCACCAGGGGCAATCAATGGCTACACCTTC TRBJ1-2 - - TRBV18
CASSLGHLSNQPQHF TGTGCCAGCAGCTTAGGACATCTGAGCAATCAGCCCCAGCATTTT TRBJ1-5 few - TRBV7-9
CASSPRVPYGYTF TGTGCCAGCAGTCCCCGGGTTCCCTATGGCTACACCTTC TRBJ1-2 - - TRBV12-3/TRBV12-4
CASSPGQGHNQPQHF TGCGCCAGCAGCCCGGGACAGGGGCACAATCAGCCCCAGCATTTT TRBJ1-5 few TRBD1 TRBV5-1
CASSVVAGQGSYNEQFF TGTGCCAGCAGCGTAGTTGCGGGACAGGGGTCCTACAATGAGCAGTTCTTC TRBJ2-1 - TRBD1 TRBV9
CASSLEVRGSYEQYF TGTGCCAGCAGCTTAGAGGTCAGGGGATCCTACGAGCAGTACTTC TRBJ2-7 - - TRBV7-2
CASSLAGTEAFF TGTGCCAGCAGCTTGGCAGGCACTGAAGCTTTCTTT TRBJ1-1 - - TRBV7-9
CASTDETGGRGSEAFF TGCGCCAGCACAGATGAGACAGGGGGGCGCGGGTCTGAAGCTTTCTTT TRBJ1-1 few TRBD1 TRBV10-1
CASSRGTNYGYTF TGTGCCAGCAGCAGGGGAACTAACTATGGCTACACCTTC TRBJ1-2 - - TRBV6-5
CASSLVGGGNTEAFF TGTGCCAGCAGCTTAGTAGGCGGGGGGAACACTGAAGCTTTCTTT TRBJ1-1 few - TRBV7-9
CASSPNRDEKLFF TGTGCCAGCTCCCCTAACAGAGATGAAAAACTGTTTTTT TRBJ1-4 - - TRBV18
CASRASTHSPLHF TGTGCCAGCAGGGCCTCCACACATTCACCCCTCCACTTT TRBJ1-6 - - TRBV2
CASSLGRGNQPQHF TGTGCCAGCAGCTTAGGTCGCGGGAATCAGCCCCAGCATTTT TRBJ1-5 - - TRBV11-2
CASSFDRVNTGELFF TGTGCCAGCAGCTTTGACAGGGTAAACACCGGGGAGCTGTTTTTT TRBJ2-2 few TRBD1 TRBV2
CASRQGAKGEAFF TGTGCCAGTAGACAGGGGGCGAAGGGTGAAGCTTTCTTT TRBJ1-1 - TRBD1 TRBV19